The sequence of this T cell receptor (beta chain) was determined in a study of cytomegalovirus exposure and HLA in healthy donors. Whole-study results and caveats: The sole available immune exposure information was CMV serostatus. In an earlier analysis, productive rearrangement rates for most beta V segments clustered near 87% or 30%. Reportedly, TCR beta sequences accurately predicted HLA-A and HLA-B alleles in most subjects.

Nominally healthy donors were sampled, though unrecorded immune exposures were likely. The ends were cut back, 8 bases at V and 2 bases at J, with 13 bases in the middle. From germline, CDR1 is SNHLY and CDR2 FYNNEI. This CDR3 spans 13 amino acids. The PCR made use of 60 Vbeta and 13 Jbeta primers. TCRdb's table, derived via immunoSEQ multiplex PCR, lists solely in-frame clones and lacks some. The sample consists of about 100,000 clones, roughly 79% of them appearing once. With respect to this clone: The target antigen is unknown.

The origin of this receptor is a female donor in good health and CMV-seropositive. The rearrangement uses TRBV2 and TRBJ2-7; D not certain. Sequenced sample: PBMCs. For the CDR3, the DNA is TGTGCCAGCGCGCCTGAACAGACCTACGAGCAGTACTTC. Amino acids: CASAPEQTYEQYF.